The 25 T cell receptor beta chains listed next were all sequenced from one sample in a study of T cells in women clearing cervical HPV infection. Assay: immunoSEQ multiplex PCR; the TCRdb copy retains only in-frame clones and omits some. Recorded for this sample: approximately 28,000 clones. The source material was blood buffy coat. These receptor sequences come from a woman aged 18 to 69 with a cervical HPV16 infection that either progressed to CIN3+ or cleared (not recorded which).

A word on this clone: The CDR3 is cut off 3 residues early in the read; its end comes from the germline J gene. The V gene is TRBV20-1, the J gene TRBJ2-7; no clear D gene. This CDR3 has 13 amino acids. Deletions cut 3 bases from V and 3 bases from J, with 12 bases between. The V gene's germline CDR1 is DFQATT and CDR2 SNEGSKA (reference sequence). The DNA read from the CDR3 is TGCAGTGCTAGCAGGCAGAGTATCTACGAG. It is translated as CSASRQSIYE. The full CDR3 reads CSASRQSIYEQYF.

Details on this clone: The DNA ends 3 residues before the CDR3 does, and the rest of the CDR3 is filled in from the germline J gene. The rearrangement links TRBV2 to TRBJ2-3; TRBD2 matches at 9 bases. The CDR3 runs to 12 residues. Germline CDR1 is SNHLY and CDR2 is FYNNEI. With V trimmed by 7 bases and J by 7 bases, 3 bases remained unmatched. CDR3 loop: CASKAGGHTQYF. CDR3 bases read: TGTGCCAGCAAGGCGGGAGGGCATACG.

Worth noting for this clone: Read sequence stops 3 residues before the CDR3 end, and the germline J gene provides the missing end. The V and J genes are TRBV5-1 and TRBJ2-7; TRBD1 matches at 10 bases. Germline lookup yields CDR1 SGHRS and CDR2 YFSETQ. The J segment lost 3 bases and the V segment lost 5 bases, leaving 8 bases of the junction unmatched. This CDR3 region has 15 residues. The CDR3 bases that were read are TGCGCCAGCAGTTCAATCGGGACAGGGGTCTACGAG. Its translation is CASSSIGTGVYE. The complete CDR3 protein is CASSSIGTGVYEQYF.

As regards this clone: Read sequence stops 3 residues before the CDR3 end, and the germline J gene provides the missing end. The rearrangement links TRBV10-3 to TRBJ2-7; 12 bases map to TRBD2. With 5 bases clipped from V and 0 bases from J, the junction kept 2 bases outside the gene matches. The CDR3 consists of 15 residues. Germline loops: CDR1 ENHRY, CDR2 SYGVKD. CDR3 in amino acids: CAISRTSGASYEQYF. The CDR3 DNA, read in part, is TGTGCCATCAGTCGGACTAGCGGGGCCTCCTACGAG.

Concerning this clone: The sequence runs out 3 residues before the end of the CDR3; the remainder is reconstructed from the germline J gene. The V gene is TRBV11-2, the J gene TRBJ2-1, with 7 nucleotides matching TRBD2. Germline V CDR1 and CDR2: SGHAT, FQNNGV. V lost 6 bases to trimming and J lost 7 bases; unmatched junction nucleotides: 6. The CDR3 extends over 13 amino acids. The chain's CDR3 is CASRERGVNEQFF. The sequenced part of the CDR3 DNA is TGTGCCAGCAGGGAACGGGGGGTGAATGAG.

A note on this clone: The read ends 3 residues early relative to the CDR3; the germline J gene fills the gap. The J gene is TRBJ1-1, the V gene TRBV30; a possible D gene is TRBD1 (5 bases). The germline gives CDR1 GTSNPN, CDR2 SVGIG (reference sequence). The CDR3 has 13 amino acids. CDR3 bases read: TGTGCCTGGAGTGTAAGGGGCGCTGGGGCA. Translated, it gives CAWSVRGAGA. The complete CDR3 sequence is CAWSVRGAGAAFF.

The CDR3 spells CASSLVQRQPQHF. Incomplete CDR3 DNA: TGTGCCAGCAGCTTAGTACAGAGACAGCCC. This chain connects TRBV11-2 to TRBJ1-5; D is ambiguous. The CDR3 end lies 3 residues beyond the end of the read and is filled in from the germline J gene. Germline V gene data show CDR1 as SGHAT and CDR2 as FQNNGV. The CDR3 runs to 13 residues. The V end lost 1 base, the J end lost 7 bases, and 8 bases lay between the germline ends. Drawing the rest from reference TRBV11-2 and TRBJ1-5, the complete variable domain is EAGVAQSPRYKIIEKRQSVAFWCNPISGHATLYWYQQILGQGPKLLIQFQNNGVVDDSQLPKDRFSAERLKGVDSTLKIQPAKLEDSAVYLCASSLVQRQPQHFGDGTRLSIL.

A remark on this clone: The read falls 3 residues short of the CDR3 end, and the missing part is taken from the germline J gene. The chain is built from TRBV18 and TRBJ2-2; TRBD1 matches 7 bases. The germline CDR1 and CDR2 sequences are KGHSH and LQKENI. The trim removed 5 bases at V and 0 bases at J, leaving 3 bases unmatched. The length of the CDR3 is 15 residues. The CDR3 loop reads CASSKGATNTGELFF. CDR3 DNA, as far as it was read: TGTGCCAGCTCAAAGGGGGCGACGAACACCGGGGAG. Together with reference TRBV18 and TRBJ2-2, the CDR3 gives the full variable domain: NAGVMQNPRHLVRRRGQEARLRCSPMKGHSHVYWYRQLPEEGLKFMVYLQKENIIDESGMPKERFSAEFPKEGPSILRIQQVVRGDSAAYFCASSKGATNTGELFFGEGSRLTVL.

Of note for this clone: The CDR3 end falls 3 residues outside the read, so it is completed with the germline J gene. This chain links TRBV20-1 with TRBJ2-7; the D gene is possibly TRBD1 (5 bases). Trimming took off 2 bases at V and 2 bases at J, with 7 bases between the two ends. Germline CDR1 DFQATT, CDR2 SNEGSKA (reference sequence). The CDR3 loop spans 12 amino acids. CDR3 protein: CSARKGTYEQYF. The DNA read from the CDR3 is TGCAGTGCTAGAAAGGGGACCTACGAG.

This CDR3 reads CASSLAGNRGEKLFF. CDR3 DNA (partial): TGTGCCAGCAGCTTGGCAGGTAACCGAGGGGAAAAA. The chain carries TRBV5-6 and TRBJ1-4; D is uncertain. The CDR3 end is not reached by the read, which stops 3 residues before it; the germline J gene fills it in. This CDR3 has 15 amino acids. V lost 0 bases, J lost 8 bases, and 14 bases lay in between. Looked up from germline, CDR1 is SGHDT and CDR2 is YYEEEE.

Of note for this clone: Compared with germline, one end of the junction differs, possibly owing to a read error. The read terminates 3 residues ahead of where the CDR3 ends, so the germline J gene completes it. Other nucleotide sequences from this sample produce the same CDR3. The chain has TRBV7-9 and TRBJ1-2; no firm D call. The CDR3 is 15 amino acids. CDR1 is SEHNR and CDR2 is FQNEAQ in the germline V gene (reference sequence). The part of the CDR3 DNA that was read is TGTGCCAGCAGCCCCGCGTCCGGGGTTGCCTATGGT. Amino acids: CASSPASGVAYG. The full-length CDR3 reads as CASSPASGVAYGYTF.

Of note for this clone: The read halts 3 residues ahead of the CDR3 end, with the missing end drawn from the germline J gene. The chain has TRBV19 and TRBJ2-7; D perhaps matches TRBD1 (6 bases). Looked up from germline, CDR1 is LNHDA and CDR2 is SQIVND (reference sequence). This CDR3 is 14 amino acids long. V gave up 4 bases and J gave up 0 bases, with 10 bases separating them. CDR3 loop: CASSTTGTSYEQYF. The CDR3 DNA, read in part, is TGTGCCAGTAGTACAACAGGGACCTCCTACGAG. Drawing the rest from reference TRBV19 and TRBJ2-7, the complete variable domain is DGGITQSPKYLFRKEGQNVTLSCEQNLNHDAMYWYRQDPGQGLRLIYYSQIVNDFQKGDIAEGYSVSREKKESFPLTVTSAQKNPTAFYLCASSTTGTSYEQYFGPGTRLTVT.

Turning to this clone: The read comes to an end 3 residues before the CDR3 does, leaving the germline J gene to fill in the end. The chain combines TRBV2 with TRBJ1-2; D gene ambiguous. The CDR3 sequence is 11 residues long. Germline CDR1 and CDR2: SNHLY and FYNNEI. The sequenced CDR3 bases are TGTGCCAGCAGTTCCCGGGGAGAC. This translates into CASSSRGD. The whole CDR3 is CASSSRGDYTF.

A remark on this clone: The read halts 3 residues ahead of the CDR3 end, with the missing end drawn from the germline J gene. V is TRBV30 and J is TRBJ2-7; 7 nucleotides match TRBD1. The CDR3 consists of 15 residues. The trim removed 0 bases at V and 6 bases at J, leaving 11 bases unmatched. In germline, CDR1 is GTSNPN, CDR2 SVGIG (reference sequence). The sequenced CDR3 bases are TGTGCCTGGAGTGTTCCGGGACAGAGGATGGGCGAG. It encodes CAWSVPGQRMGE. The whole CDR3 protein is CAWSVPGQRMGEQYF.

Concerning this clone: Sequencing ends 3 residues short of the CDR3 end; the germline J gene provides the rest. V and J are TRBV5-6 and TRBJ1-1; no reliable D call. This CDR3 has 12 amino acids. CDR1 and CDR2 (germline): SGHDT, YYEEEE. Deletions cut 7 bases from V and 2 bases from J, with 9 bases between. This CDR3 is CASGPGNTEAFF. Incomplete CDR3 DNA: TGTGCCAGCGGTCCGGGTAACACTGAA.

About this clone itself: The CDR3 end is not reached by the read, which stops 3 residues before it; the germline J gene fills it in. The chain links TRBV2 to TRBJ2-1; 10 bases are shared with TRBD2. The germline V gene has CDR1 SNHLY and CDR2 FYNNEI. This CDR3 spans 15 amino acids. V lost 3 bases to trimming and J lost 8 bases; unmatched junction nucleotides: 7. The CDR3 DNA, read in part, is TGTGCCAGCAGTGAGCTAGCGGGAGAGAAGTATGAG. It codes for CASSELAGEKYE. The entire CDR3 sequence reads CASSELAGEKYEQFF.

Points on this clone: The CDR3 end lies 3 residues beyond the end of the read and is filled in from the germline J gene. The rearrangement joins TRBV7-9 to TRBJ2-1, with D unresolved. Trimming pared 1 base from V and 9 bases from J, leaving 10 bases between. Germline lookup yields CDR1 SEHNR and CDR2 FQNEAQ (reference sequence). The CDR3 runs to 13 residues. This CDR3 is CASSLGSSPEQFF. The CDR3 DNA, read in part, is TGTGCCAGCAGCTTAGGTTCCAGTCCTGAG.

A note on this clone: Sequencing ends 3 residues short of the CDR3 end; the germline J gene provides the rest. The rearrangement links TRBV30 to TRBJ1-2; TRBD1 matches 8 bases. Trimming at V came to 0 bases and at J to 4 bases, leaving 1 base not matched to a gene. From germline, CDR1 is GTSNPN and CDR2 SVGIG (reference sequence). CDR3 length: 13 amino acids. The covered CDR3 bases are TGTGCCTGGAGTGTAGGACAGGGCTATGGC. Translation gives CAWSVGQGYG. The whole CDR3 sequence reads CAWSVGQGYGYTF.

As to this clone: The read falls 3 residues short of the CDR3 end, and the missing part is taken from the germline J gene. The chain carries TRBV5-5 and TRBJ1-5; D is perhaps TRBD1 (6 bases). With 5 bases removed from V and 6 bases from J, the gap between germline ends came to 18 bases. The CDR3 totals 15 residues. Germline values: CDR1 SGHKS, CDR2 YYEKEE (reference sequence). The sequenced CDR3 bases are TGTGCCAGCAGTCCCTCGGGGGGCAATGGTCAGCCC. Translating it yields CASSPSGGNGQP. The whole CDR3 sequence is CASSPSGGNGQPQHF.

As for this clone: The CDR3 end lies 3 residues beyond the end of the read and is filled in from the germline J gene. The V and J genes are TRBV12-5 and TRBJ2-1; TRBD1 matches 7 bases. V shed 2 bases and J 5 bases; nucleotides not matched to a gene: 3. The V gene's germline CDR1 is LGHNT and CDR2 FRNRAP. CDR3 length: 14 amino acids. The CDR3 bases that were read are TGTGCTAGTGGTTTGAGGGACAGAGACAATGAG. Encoded protein: CASGLRDRDNE. The whole CDR3 reads CASGLRDRDNEQFF.

Comments on this clone: The observed sequence ends 3 residues before the CDR3 terminus, with the missing tail filled in from the germline J gene. The rearrangement joins TRBV20-1 to TRBJ2-5; 13 positions match TRBD2. The CDR3 is 14 amino acids. Germline CDR1 is DFQATT and CDR2 is SNEGSKA (reference sequence). Trimming took 5 bases from V and 4 from J; bases not matched to a gene: 4. The sequenced CDR3 bases are TGCAGTGCTGGACTAGCGGGAGCCCGAGAGACC. Residues: CSAGLAGARET. The entire CDR3 protein is CSAGLAGARETQYF.

Comments on this clone: The DNA ends 3 residues before the CDR3 does, and the rest of the CDR3 is filled in from the germline J gene. The chain carries TRBV6-1 and TRBJ1-1, with D unresolved. Germline loops: CDR1 MNHNS, CDR2 SASEGT. CDR3 length: 14 amino acids. Between the trimmed V and J ends, which lost 2 bases and 3 bases, there was a span of 10 bases. CDR3 region: CASSEQEAYTEAFF. The sequenced CDR3 bases are TGTGCCAGCAGTGAACAGGAGGCATACACTGAA.

A word on this clone: The read is 3 residues too short to cover the CDR3 end, so that end is filled in from the germline J gene. The rearrangement joins TRBV2 to TRBJ2-3; D is uncertain. The CDR3 contains 11 residues. Germline V gene lookup returns CDR1 SNHLY and CDR2 FYNNEI. CDR3 residues: CASSERSAQYF. Incomplete CDR3 DNA: TGTGCCAGCAGTGAGCGGAGTGCG. The entire variable domain, with the rest obtained from reference TRBV2 and TRBJ2-3, is as follows: EPEVTQTPSHQVTQMGQEVILRCVPISNHLYFYWYRQILGQKVEFLVSFYNNEISEKSEIFDDQFSVERPDGSNFTLKIRSTKLEDSAMYFCASSERSAQYFGPGTRLTVL.

Worth noting for this clone: The sequence runs out 3 residues before the end of the CDR3; the remainder is reconstructed from the germline J gene. The chain links TRBV5-1 to TRBJ1-2, with TRBD1 identical over 8 bases. Germline assignment: CDR1 SGHRS and CDR2 YFSETQ. The CDR3 length is 15 residues. V lost 7 bases, J lost 3 bases, and 11 bases stayed unmatched. The CDR3 reads CASRSQGEGDYGYTF. CDR3 DNA (partial): TGCGCCAGCCGATCACAGGGGGAGGGCGACTATGGC.

Details on this clone: Read sequence stops 3 residues before the CDR3 end, and the germline J gene provides the missing end. V is TRBV7-1 and J is TRBJ1-2; D uncertain. TRBV7-1 is placed among ORFs of uncertain function. This CDR3 region has 21 residues. The part of the CDR3 DNA that was read is TGTGCCAGCAGCTCCACCGGTCTTAGTGAAGGGCCAATAGCGGGAGGGCCGACC. It specifies CASSSTGLSEGPIAGGPT. The entire CDR3 protein is CASSSTGLSEGPIAGGPTYTF.